Below are 5 T cell receptor beta chains sequenced from a single sample in a study of CD8 T cell repertoires and HIV-1 epitope variants. The data were produced by immunoSEQ multiplex PCR, yet TCRdb's version contains in-frame clones alone and is incomplete. The table lists more than 85,000 clones, more than 65% of them singletons. Specimen: uncultured baseline CD8+ T cells from peripheral blood mononuclear cells (PBMCs). The source of these receptors is a male donor with HIV.

This clone has only one observation. The chain links TRBV29-1 to TRBJ2-1; the D is unclear. Germline V lookup: CDR1 SQVTM, CDR2 ANQGSEA. Trimming stripped 2 bases from V and 5 bases from J, with 13 bases between. The CDR3 covers 14 residues. The CDR3: CSVELSNINNEQFF. As DNA, the CDR3 is TGCAGCGTTGAACTGAGCAACATTAACAATGAGCAGTTCTTC.

The chain couples TRBV7-9 to TRBJ1-1; no clear D. The CDR3 extends over 13 amino acids. Trimming shortened V by 9 bases and J by 3 bases, and 14 bases separated the two germline ends. From germline, CDR1 is SEHNR and CDR2 FQNEAQ (reference sequence). The DNA of the CDR3 is TGTGCCAGTCAAAGGGAGGCGGACACTGAAGCTTTCTTT. Amino acid sequence: CASQREADTEAFF.

V usage is TRBV2 and J usage is TRBJ2-7, with 10 bases lining up with TRBD2. The CDR3 consists of 15 residues. V shed 5 bases and J 3 bases; nucleotides not matched to a gene: 7. The germline V gene encodes CDR1 SNHLY and CDR2 FYNNEI. CDR3 DNA sequence: TGTGCCAGCAGTACGGGACTAGCGTCCCACTACGAGCAGTACTTC. It translates to CASSTGLASHYEQYF.

This chain connects TRBV11-3 to TRBJ2-1; 8 bases agree with TRBD2. V trimming: 5 bases; J trimming: 7 bases; junction bases outside the gene matches: 10. Germline CDR1 is SGHNT and CDR2 is YENEEA. This CDR3 region has 15 residues. The CDR3 sequence is CASSPRLARTNEQFF. The CDR3 coding sequence is TGTGCCAGCAGCCCCCGACTAGCGAGAACTAATGAGCAGTTCTTC.

This chain connects TRBV5-1 to TRBJ2-5; tentatively, D is TRBD2 (6 bases). The CDR3 consists of 15 residues. Trimming cost V 5 bases and J 2 bases, with 16 bases left between them. Germline V CDR1 and CDR2: SGHRS, YFSETQ. This chain's CDR3 is CASRVEGWGQETQYF. As DNA, the CDR3 is TGCGCCAGCAGGGTGGAGGGTTGGGGTCAAGAGACCCAGTACTTC.